The following is a T cell receptor (beta chain) sequence with its context. Its antigen is unknown. No base-level quality is on record; no much larger clone is a single base apart. The data were obtained in a study of vaccination effects on CD4 cells after COVID-19 (dated by TCRdb to 2021 to 2024). Regarding the complete study: The ViraFEST assay stimulated PBMC with viral peptide pools and then used TCR sequencing to identify antigen-specific CD4+ T cell clonotypes by expansion. Across the study, the median time from the second dose to post-vaccine sampling was 72 days (range 14 to 241). About 2.1 million PBMC per well were cultured with 10 ug/ml peptides in IMDM containing around 4.6% human AB serum, approximately 10 IU/ml IL-2 and gentamicin. In both COVID-19 convalescent patients and infection-naive vaccine recipients, the study compared SARS-CoV-2 spike-specific CD4+ TCR repertoires from before mRNA vaccination with those from after it. The full study included around ten COVID-19 convalescent patients and a handful of SARS-CoV-2-naive healthy vaccine recipients. In the study, cultures from other donors were sequenced using the Oncomine TCR Beta short-read assay on an Illumina iSeq 100. Overall results and qualifications from the work: The study was limited by a small number of convalescent patients, and early post-infection timepoints were lacking. Clones induced by infection and clones induced by vaccination both contracted markedly at late timepoints after vaccination, which fits with T cell responses waning over time. Among healthy vaccine recipients, nearly all vaccine-induced clones were SARS-CoV-2 mono-reactive, and only 1 of 255 was cross-reactive with common cold coronaviruses.

CDR1 MGHDK and CDR2 SYGVNS are derived from the germline V gene. The CDR3 starts with the cysteine, ends with the phenylalanine, and has 15 residues. CDR3 DNA is the only sequence kept; it has 45 bases, read in frame from the first base. Germline trimming: 3 bases from V, 0 bases from J; junction bases outside gene matches: 5. Receptors were amplified or captured by the immunoSEQ multiplex PCR assay. DNA from the CD4+ T cells that had been cultured and isolated underwent TCR beta CDR3 sequencing. Regarding the original processing steps: The analysis removed non-productive TCR sequences, trimmed reads to the CDR3 region, and retained only CDR3s that were 7 or more amino acids long. The MANAFEST web app was used to identify antigen-specific clonotypes by comparing expansion in peptide wells with expansion in reference cultures. To be called positive, a clone needed expansion at FDR<0.05 compared with the reference and with all other wells, an odds ratio greater than 5, and a frequency greater than 0.1% in two replicate wells. Clonotypes significantly expanded in SARS-CoV-2 spike wells and in at least one common cold coronavirus spike condition were defined as cross-reactive. CDR3 similarity was assessed by Levenshtein distance with the stringdist R package, and unrooted trees were built with ape in R 3.6.1. Held by TCRdb, this immuneACCESS table contains in-frame sequences only and omits some clones. Under half of the omission traces to an unresolved V gene where checked; the cause of the rest is unknown. Clone size and V and J calls were adopted from that table, with D and trimming inferred from the DNA. The sample contains 25,000 to 35,000 clones, over 70% of them found a single time. The ten largest clones capture 15% of the sample.

After about 9 days of culture, CD4+ T cells were isolated with the EasySep CD4+ T cell isolation kit. Two doses of either the BNT162b2 or the mRNA-1273 mRNA SARS-CoV-2 vaccine were administered to participants. Healthy vaccine recipients had no prior SARS-CoV-2 infection, confirmed by negative nucleocapsid antibodies before and after vaccination. Half of the culture medium was replaced with fresh IL-2-containing medium on days 3 and 7. Unless noted otherwise, every peptide stimulation condition was cultured in triplicate wells. PBMC were separated from whole blood using Ficoll-Paque Plus gradient centrifugation and were then either cryopreserved at -140C or used fresh. The QIAamp micro DNA kit was used to extract genomic DNA from the cultured CD4+ T cells.

The V and J segments used are TRBV25-1 and TRBJ2-7, and TRBD2 aligns with 7 junction nucleotides. The clonotype originates from a human donor who received a COVID-19 vaccine. The sample in question was CD4+ T cells from PBMCs cultured without peptide, obtained after COVID-19 vaccination. The base sequence is TGTGCCAGCAGTGATCGGGGGGTGCTCTCCTACGAGCAGTACTTC. The encoded protein is CASSDRGVLSYEQYF.